Reported below is one T cell receptor (beta chain). Its antigen is undetermined. Methods used by the authors: ImmunoSEQ gave junction-only sequences without quality scores, so filtering differed. Profiled with immunoSEQ multiplex PCR; TCRdb holds only in-frame clones, not every one. V and J calls and clone size are copied from that table; D and trimming were computed from the DNA. The repertoire holds millions of clones, with around nine tenths as singletons. This sample was taken from a study of shared clonotypes between healthy human individuals. Study findings and constraints: When compared with the clonotypes that were shared by all four sorted-subset donors, the non-shared clonotypes turned out to have lower generation probabilities. When naive CD4 clonotypes were compared across a handful of donors, around 5% were shared.

Donors were healthy HIV-negative adults without recent acute infections or vaccinations. V lost 1 base and J 0 bases, leaving 7 bases between the germline ends. The CDR3 spans 14 residues. Germline V gives CDR1 KGHSH, CDR2 LQKENI. Sequencing was performed on naive CD4+ T cells sorted from blood. Subset in this sample: CD45RA+ positively selected. This TCR was sampled from a man younger than 35 in good health. The V and J genes are TRBV18 and TRBJ2-7; unclear D gene. CDR3 loop: CASSPRRASYEQYF. CDR3 DNA sequence: TGTGCCAGCTCACCACGTAGGGCCTCCTACGAGCAGTACTTC.